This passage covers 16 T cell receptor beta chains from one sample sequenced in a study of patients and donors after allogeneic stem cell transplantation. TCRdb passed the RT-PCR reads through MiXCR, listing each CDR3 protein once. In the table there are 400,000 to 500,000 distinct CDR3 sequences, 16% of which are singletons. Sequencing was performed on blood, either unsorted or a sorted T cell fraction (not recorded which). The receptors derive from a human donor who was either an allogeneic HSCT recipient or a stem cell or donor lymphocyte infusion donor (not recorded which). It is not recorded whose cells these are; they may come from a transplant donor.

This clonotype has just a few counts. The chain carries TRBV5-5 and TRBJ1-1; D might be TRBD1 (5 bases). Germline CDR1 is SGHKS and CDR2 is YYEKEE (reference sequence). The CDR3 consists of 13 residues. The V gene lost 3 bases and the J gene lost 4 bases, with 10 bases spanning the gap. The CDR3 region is CASSSTEFTEAFF. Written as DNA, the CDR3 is TGTGCCAGCAGCTCGACAGAGTTCACTGAAGCTTTCTTT.

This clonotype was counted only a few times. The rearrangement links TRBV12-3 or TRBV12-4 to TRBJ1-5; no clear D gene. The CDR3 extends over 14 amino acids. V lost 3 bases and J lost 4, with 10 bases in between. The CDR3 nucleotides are TGTGCCAGCAGTTTCTCAGGAGGGAATCAGCCCCAGCATTTT. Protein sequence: CASSFSGGNQPQHF.

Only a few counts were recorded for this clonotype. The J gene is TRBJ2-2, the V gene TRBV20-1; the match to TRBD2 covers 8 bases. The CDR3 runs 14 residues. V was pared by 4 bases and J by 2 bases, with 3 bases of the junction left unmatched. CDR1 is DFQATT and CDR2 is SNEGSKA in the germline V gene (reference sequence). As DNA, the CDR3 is TGCAGTGCTACCGCGGGGGGTAACACCGGGGAGCTGTTTTTT. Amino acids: CSATAGGNTGELFF.

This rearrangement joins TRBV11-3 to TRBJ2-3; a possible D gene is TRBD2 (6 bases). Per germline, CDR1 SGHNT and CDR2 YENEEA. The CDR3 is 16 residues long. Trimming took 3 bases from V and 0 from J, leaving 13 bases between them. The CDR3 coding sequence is TGTGCCAGCAGCTTGGGGGGTCTCGGTAGCACAGATACGCAGTATTTT. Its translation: CASSLGGLGSTDTQYF.

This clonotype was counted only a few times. The CDR3 loop is CAISGAGGNTEAFF. The DNA of the CDR3 is TGTGCCATCAGTGGCGCCGGTGGGAACACTGAAGCTTTCTTT. The chain recombines TRBV10-3 with TRBJ1-1; the D is unclear. The V end lost 4 bases, the J end lost 1 base, and 10 bases lay between the germline ends. This CDR3 has 14 amino acids. CDR1 and CDR2 from the germline V gene are ENHRY and SYGVKD.

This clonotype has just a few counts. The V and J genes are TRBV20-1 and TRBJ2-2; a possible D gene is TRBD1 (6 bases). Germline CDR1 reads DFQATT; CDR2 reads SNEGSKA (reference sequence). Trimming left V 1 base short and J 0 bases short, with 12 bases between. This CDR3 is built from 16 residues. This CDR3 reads CSARANRTANTGELFF. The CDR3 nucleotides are TGCAGTGCTAGAGCGAACCGGACAGCGAACACCGGGGAGCTGTTTTTT.

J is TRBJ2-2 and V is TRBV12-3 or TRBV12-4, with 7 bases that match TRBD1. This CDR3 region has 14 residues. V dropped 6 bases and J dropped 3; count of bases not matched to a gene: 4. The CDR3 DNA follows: TGTGCCAGCAGCAAGGGACAGTACACCGGGGAGCTGTTTTTT. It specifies CASSKGQYTGELFF.

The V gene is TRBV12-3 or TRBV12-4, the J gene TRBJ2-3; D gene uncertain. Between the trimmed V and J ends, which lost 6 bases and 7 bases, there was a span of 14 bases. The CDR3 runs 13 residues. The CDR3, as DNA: TGTGCCAGCAGCCCCCCGGTCCGATATACGCAGTATTTT. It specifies CASSPPVRYTQYF.

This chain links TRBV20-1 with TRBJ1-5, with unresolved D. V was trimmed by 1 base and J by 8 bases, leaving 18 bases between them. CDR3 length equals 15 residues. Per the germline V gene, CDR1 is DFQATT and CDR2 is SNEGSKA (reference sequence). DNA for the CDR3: TGCAGTGCTAGAGTCAGTGGTCGCCTCGCGGAGCCCCAGCATTTT. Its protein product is CSARVSGRLAEPQHF.

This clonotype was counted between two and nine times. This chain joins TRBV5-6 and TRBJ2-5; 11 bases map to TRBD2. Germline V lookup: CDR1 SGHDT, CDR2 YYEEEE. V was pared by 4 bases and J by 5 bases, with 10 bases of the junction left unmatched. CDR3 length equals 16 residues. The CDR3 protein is CASSVYSGGAKETQYF. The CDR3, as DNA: TGTGCCAGCAGCGTCTATAGCGGGGGGGCAAAGGAGACCCAGTACTTC.

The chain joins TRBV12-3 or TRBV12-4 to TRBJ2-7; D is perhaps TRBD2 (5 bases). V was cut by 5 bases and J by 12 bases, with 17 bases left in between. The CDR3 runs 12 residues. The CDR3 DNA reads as TGTGCCAGCAGTACTGCTCGGACTCTCGGGTACTTC. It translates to CASSTARTLGYF.

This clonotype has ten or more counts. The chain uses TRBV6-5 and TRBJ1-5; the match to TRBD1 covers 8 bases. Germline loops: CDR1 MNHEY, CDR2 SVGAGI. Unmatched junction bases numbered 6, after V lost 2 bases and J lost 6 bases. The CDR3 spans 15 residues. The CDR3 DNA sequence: TGTGCCAGCAGTTACCCGGGACAGGCCCGTCAGCCCCAGCATTTT. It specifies CASSYPGQARQPQHF.

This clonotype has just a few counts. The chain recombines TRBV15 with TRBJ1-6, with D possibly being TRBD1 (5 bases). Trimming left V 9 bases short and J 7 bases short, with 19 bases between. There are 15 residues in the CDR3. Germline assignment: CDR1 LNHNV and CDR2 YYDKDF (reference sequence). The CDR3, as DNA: TGTGCCACTAACCCAAGGGACGGAGGCAATTCACCCCTCCACTTT. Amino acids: CATNPRDGGNSPLHF.

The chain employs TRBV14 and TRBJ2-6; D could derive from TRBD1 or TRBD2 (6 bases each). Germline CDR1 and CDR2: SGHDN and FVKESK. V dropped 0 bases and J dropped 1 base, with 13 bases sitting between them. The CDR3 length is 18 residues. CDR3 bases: TGTGCCAGCAGCCAAGATTATCCGGGGGCGTCTGGGGCCAACGTCCTGACTTTC. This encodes CASSQDYPGASGANVLTF. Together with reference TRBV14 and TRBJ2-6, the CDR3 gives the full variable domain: EAGVTQFPSHSVIEKGQTVTLRCDPISGHDNLYWYRRVMGKEIKFLLHFVKESKQDESGMPNNRFLAERTGGTYSTLKVQPAELEDSGVYFCASSQDYPGASGANVLTFGAGSRLTVL.

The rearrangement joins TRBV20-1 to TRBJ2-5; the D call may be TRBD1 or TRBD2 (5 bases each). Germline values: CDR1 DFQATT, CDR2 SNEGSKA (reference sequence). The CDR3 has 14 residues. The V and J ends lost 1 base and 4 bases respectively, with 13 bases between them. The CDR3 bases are TGCAGTGCTAGAGCAGGGAGTCCTAGAGAGACCCAGTACTTC. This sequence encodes CSARAGSPRETQYF.

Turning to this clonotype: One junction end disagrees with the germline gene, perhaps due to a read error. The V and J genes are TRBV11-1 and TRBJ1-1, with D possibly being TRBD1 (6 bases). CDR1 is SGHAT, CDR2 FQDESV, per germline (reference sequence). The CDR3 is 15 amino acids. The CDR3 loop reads CASSLIPKRDTEALF. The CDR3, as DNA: TGTGCCAGCAGCCTAATCCCAAAAAGGGACACTGAAGCTTTGTTT.